This T cell receptor (beta chain) was observed in a study of response to subunit inactivated influenza vaccine (dated by TCRdb to the late 2010s). Turning to the overall study: The study used deep quantitative T cell receptor repertoire profiling to track responses to a trivalent subunit inactivated influenza vaccine.

The CDR3, from cysteine to phenylalanine, totals 18 residues. The sequence is cut down to CDR3 DNA, 54 bases in frame from base 1. Sequences MNHEY (CDR1) and SVGEGT (CDR2) are obtained from the germline V gene. The germline V end is reduced by 3 bases and the J end by 0 bases; junction bases left unmatched: 11. Libraries were constructed by RT-PCR. Sequenced using an Illumina HiSeq 2500. TCRdb took the public reads, trimmed them with fastp at Q25, ran MiXCR for clone calling and kept in-frame beta chains. A single entry per CDR3 protein holds the most common genes and DNA from its merged rows. This sample comprises just under 550,000 distinct CDR3 sequences, 20% to 25% of them detected only once. The leading ten clones occupy about 2.8% of the sample. The sample holds a few counts of this clonotype. Its antigen specificity is not known. No base quality information exists; no much larger clone differs at one position.

The paper as a whole reports these results and caveats: According to the authors, only a limited number of new T cells may be recruited by each seasonal influenza vaccination.

This sample also belongs to another study, concerning T cells expressing NK-cell markers. The second study's paper adds: 5'RACE template switching, by which a universal primer site and unique molecular identifiers were added, was used to make TCR beta cDNA libraries. Three sorted T-cell subsets (CD3+CD56+NKG2C+, CD3+CD56+NKG2C- and CD3+CD56-NKG2C+) from fewer than 10 donors had their TCR beta-chain repertoires profiled. Among the eight sequenced donors, only one was HCMV-seronegative, while the other seven were HCMV-seropositive. To restrict sorting to alphabetaTCR-expressing T cells, an anti-gammadeltaTCR antibody was added in several experiments. In six donors, the dominant CD3+CD56+NKG2C+ clonotypes ranked among the top 10 CD8+ clonotypes, making up 1.0-7.0% of CD8+ T cells. Those dominant clonotypes were again the most abundant among CD3+CD56-NKG2C+ cells in a few donors, at roughly 25-65%. Whether the expanded NKG2C-expressing T cell clones were specific for HCMV antigens was left unclear. The eight sequenced donors were randomly selected healthy volunteers, three men and five women. HCMV-specific IgG was detected in serum with a commercial ELISA kit to determine HCMV serostatus. Peripheral blood mononuclear cells were isolated from blood by Ficoll density gradient centrifugation. Magnetic immunoseparation with Miltenyi isolation kits was used to isolate CD4+ and CD8+ T cells from PBMC. Priming for cDNA synthesis came from the TCR beta constant segment, and two successive PCR amplification steps followed. Sequencing of the libraries produced 2 x 150 bp reads on Illumina HiSeq 2000/2500, MiSeq or NextSeq. MIGEC was used to demultiplex reads and group the reads by UMI, and MiTCR was used to assemble and quantify clonotypes. To exclude erroneous sequences, only TCR cDNA sequences supported by at least two reads were retained. The tcR package was used for downstream repertoire analysis, and clonotypes were matched between fractions using CDR3 nucleotide sequence together with V segment. VDJmatch was used to annotate antigen specificity against VDJdb, with one amino acid substitution allowed in CDR3.

This sample comprised CD4+ T cells sorted from PBMCs, obtained roughly 12 days after vaccination. This sequence originates from a man between 45 and 60 years old who received an inactivated influenza vaccine. Donor details come from another sample of the same person, matched by shared clones. The rearrangement joined TRBV6-2 or TRBV6-3 to TRBJ2-3, with 8 bases matching TRBD2. The CDR3 region has the sequence CASSYSSGGATSTDTQYF. In nucleotides, the sequence is TGTGCCAGCAGTTATTCCAGCGGGGGAGCCACTAGCACAGATACGCAGTATTTT.